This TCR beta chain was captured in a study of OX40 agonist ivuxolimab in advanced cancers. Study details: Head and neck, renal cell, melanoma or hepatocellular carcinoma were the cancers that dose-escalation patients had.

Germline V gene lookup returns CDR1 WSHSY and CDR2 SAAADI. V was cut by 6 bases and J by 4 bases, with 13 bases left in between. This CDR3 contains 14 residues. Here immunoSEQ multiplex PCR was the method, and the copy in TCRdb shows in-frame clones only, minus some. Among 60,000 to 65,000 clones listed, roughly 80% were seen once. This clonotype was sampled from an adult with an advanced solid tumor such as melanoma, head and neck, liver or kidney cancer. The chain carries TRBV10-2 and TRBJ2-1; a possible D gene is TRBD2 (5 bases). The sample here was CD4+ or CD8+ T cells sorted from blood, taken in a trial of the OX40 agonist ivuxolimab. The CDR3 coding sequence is TGCGCCAGCAGGGAGCGGACCGGGTACAATGAGCAGTTCTTC. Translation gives CASRERTGYNEQFF.